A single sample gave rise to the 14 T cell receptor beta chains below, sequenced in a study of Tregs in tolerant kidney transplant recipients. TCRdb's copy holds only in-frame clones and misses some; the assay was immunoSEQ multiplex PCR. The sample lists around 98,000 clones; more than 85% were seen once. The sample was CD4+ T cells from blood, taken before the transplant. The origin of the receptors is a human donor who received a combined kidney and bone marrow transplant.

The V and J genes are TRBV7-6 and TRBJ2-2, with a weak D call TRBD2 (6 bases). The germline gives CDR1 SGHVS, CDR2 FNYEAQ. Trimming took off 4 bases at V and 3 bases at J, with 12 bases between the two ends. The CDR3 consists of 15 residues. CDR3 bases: TGTGCCAGCAGCTCACGACTAGGTTACACCGGGGAGCTGTTTTTT. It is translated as CASSSRLGYTGELFF. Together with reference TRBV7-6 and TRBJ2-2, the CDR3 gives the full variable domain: GAGVSQSPRYKVTKRGQDVALRCDPISGHVSLYWYRQALGQGPEFLTYFNYEAQQDKSGLPNDRFSAERPEGSISTLTIQRTEQRDSAMYRCASSSRLGYTGELFFGEGSRLTVL.

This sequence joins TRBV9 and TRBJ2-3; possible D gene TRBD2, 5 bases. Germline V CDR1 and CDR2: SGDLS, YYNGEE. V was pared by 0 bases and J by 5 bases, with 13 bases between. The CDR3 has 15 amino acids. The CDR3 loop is CASSVAAAAGDTQYF. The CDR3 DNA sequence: TGTGCCAGCAGCGTAGCTGCCGCCGCGGGAGATACGCAGTATTTT. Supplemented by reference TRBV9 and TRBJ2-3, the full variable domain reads DSGVTQTPKHLITATGQRVTLRCSPRSGDLSVYWYQQSLDQGLQFLIQYYNGEERAKGNILERFSAQQFPDLHSELNLSSLELGDSALYFCASSVAAAAGDTQYFGPGTRLTVL.

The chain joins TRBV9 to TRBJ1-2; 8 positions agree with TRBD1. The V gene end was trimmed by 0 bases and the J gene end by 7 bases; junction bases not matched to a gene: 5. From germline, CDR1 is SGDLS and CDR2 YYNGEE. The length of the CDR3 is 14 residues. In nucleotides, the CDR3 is TGTGCCAGCAGCGTAGAGGCAGGGGGCCGTGGCTACACCTTC. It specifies CASSVEAGGRGYTF.

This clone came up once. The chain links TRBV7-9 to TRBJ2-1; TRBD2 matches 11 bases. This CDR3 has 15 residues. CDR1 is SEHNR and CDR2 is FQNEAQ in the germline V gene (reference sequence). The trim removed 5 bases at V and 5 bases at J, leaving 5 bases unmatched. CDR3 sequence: CASSPTSGKNNEQFF. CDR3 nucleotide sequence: TGTGCCAGCAGCCCGACTAGCGGGAAAAACAATGAGCAGTTCTTC.

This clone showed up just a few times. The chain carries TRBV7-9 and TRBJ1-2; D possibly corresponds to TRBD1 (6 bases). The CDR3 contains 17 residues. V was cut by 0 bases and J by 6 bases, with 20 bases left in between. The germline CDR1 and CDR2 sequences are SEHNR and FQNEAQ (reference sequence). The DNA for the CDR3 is TGTGCCAGCAGCTTAGCGCAGTCACAGGGAAGAGGGAATGGCTACACCTTC. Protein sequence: CASSLAQSQGRGNGYTF.

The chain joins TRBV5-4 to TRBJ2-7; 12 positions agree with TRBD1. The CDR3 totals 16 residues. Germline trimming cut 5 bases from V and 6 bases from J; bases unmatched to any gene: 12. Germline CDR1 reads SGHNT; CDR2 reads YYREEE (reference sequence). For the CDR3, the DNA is TGTGCCAGCAGACCGGGACAGGGGGCGAAATCTCGCGAGCAGTACTTC. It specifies CASRPGQGAKSREQYF.

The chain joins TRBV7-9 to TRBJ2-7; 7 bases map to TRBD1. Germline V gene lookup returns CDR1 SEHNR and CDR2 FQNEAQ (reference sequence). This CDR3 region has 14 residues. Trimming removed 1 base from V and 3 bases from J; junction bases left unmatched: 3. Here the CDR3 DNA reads TGTGCCAGCAGCTTAGGACAGGGCTTCTACGAGCAGTACTTC. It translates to CASSLGQGFYEQYF.

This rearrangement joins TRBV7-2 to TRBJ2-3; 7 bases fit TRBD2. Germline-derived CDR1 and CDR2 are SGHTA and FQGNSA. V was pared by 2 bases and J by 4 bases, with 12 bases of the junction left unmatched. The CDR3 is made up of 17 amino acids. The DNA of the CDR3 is TGTGCCAGCAGCTTACAAGCGGGATCTTATGTATCAGATACGCAGTATTTT. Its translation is CASSLQAGSYVSDTQYF.

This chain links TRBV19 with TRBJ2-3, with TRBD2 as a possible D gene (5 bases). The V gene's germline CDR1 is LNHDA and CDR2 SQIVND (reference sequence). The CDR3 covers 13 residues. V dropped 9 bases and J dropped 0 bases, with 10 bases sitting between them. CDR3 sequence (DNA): TGTGCCAGCGCGGGCCGTAGCACAGATACGCAGTATTTT. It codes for CASAGRSTDTQYF.

The CDR3 DNA reads TGTGCCAGTACCAGCCCAGGGGCGAGTCCCTATGGCTACACCTTC. Amino acid sequence: CASTSPGASPYGYTF. The genes are TRBV19 and TRBJ1-2, with D possibly TRBD1 on 6 matching bases. CDR3 length equals 15 residues. Between the trimmed V and J ends, which lost 7 bases and 4 bases, there was a span of 19 bases. In germline, CDR1 is LNHDA, CDR2 SQIVND (reference sequence).

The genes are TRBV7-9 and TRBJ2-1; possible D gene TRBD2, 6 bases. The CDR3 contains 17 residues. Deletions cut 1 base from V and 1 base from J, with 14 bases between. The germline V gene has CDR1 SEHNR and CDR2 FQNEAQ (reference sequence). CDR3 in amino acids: CASSLVGGIRSYNEQFF. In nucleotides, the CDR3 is TGTGCCAGCAGCTTAGTTGGGGGGATAAGGTCCTACAATGAGCAGTTCTTC.

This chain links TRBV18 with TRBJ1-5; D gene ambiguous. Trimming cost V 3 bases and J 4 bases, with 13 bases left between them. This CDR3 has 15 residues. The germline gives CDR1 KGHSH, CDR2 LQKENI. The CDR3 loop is CASSPRMDSNQPQHF. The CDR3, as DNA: TGTGCCAGCTCACCCCGTATGGACTCTAATCAGCCCCAGCATTTT.

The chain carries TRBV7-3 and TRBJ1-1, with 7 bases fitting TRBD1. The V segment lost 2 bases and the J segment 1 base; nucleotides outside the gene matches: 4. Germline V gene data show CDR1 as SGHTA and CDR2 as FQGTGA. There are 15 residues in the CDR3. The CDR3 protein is CASSLSPGGNTEAFF. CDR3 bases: TGTGCCAGCAGCTTATCTCCAGGGGGGAACACTGAAGCTTTCTTT.

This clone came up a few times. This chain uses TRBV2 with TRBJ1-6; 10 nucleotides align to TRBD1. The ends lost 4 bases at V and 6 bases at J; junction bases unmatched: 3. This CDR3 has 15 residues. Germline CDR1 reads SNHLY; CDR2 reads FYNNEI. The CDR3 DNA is TGTGCCAGCAGTGTATGGGACAGGGGTAATTCACCCCTCCACTTT. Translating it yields CASSVWDRGNSPLHF. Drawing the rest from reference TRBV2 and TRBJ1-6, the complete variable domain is EPEVTQTPSHQVTQMGQEVILRCVPISNHLYFYWYRQILGQKVEFLVSFYNNEISEKSEIFDDQFSVERPDGSNFTLKIRSTKLEDSAMYFCASSVWDRGNSPLHFGNGTRLTVT.